The clone carrying this T cell receptor (beta chain) was observed a few times. Its antigen is unidentified. This record comes from a study of T cells after yellow fever vaccination. At the level of the study: Where fractions had low cell numbers, libraries were prepared from them with the SMART-Seq v4 Ultra Low Input RNA kit.

V lost 3 bases to trimming and J lost 9 bases; unmatched junction nucleotides: 9. Germline V gives CDR1 SGDLS, CDR2 YYNGEE. The CDR3 runs to 15 residues. Overall study results and limits: The secondary response was weaker, and its peak arrived faster, on day 5 versus 15.

Production of TCR cDNA was by 5'RACE template switching, which also added a universal primer site and UMIs. MiXCR, run by TCRdb on the 5' RACE reads, gives a single entry per CDR3 protein. The sample records some 250,000 distinct CDR3 sequences, about 7% being singletons. The rearrangement joins TRBV9 to TRBJ2-1, with TRBD2 matching over 10 bases. This TCR came from a man aged 25 to 40 who received the YFV17D yellow fever vaccine. The sample consisted of CD4+ T cells sorted from PBMCs, taken 15 days after the yellow fever booster vaccination. The CDR3 here is CASSARPSGSSEQFF. The CDR3, as DNA: TGTGCCAGCAGCGCCCGTCCTAGCGGGAGCTCTGAGCAGTTCTTC.